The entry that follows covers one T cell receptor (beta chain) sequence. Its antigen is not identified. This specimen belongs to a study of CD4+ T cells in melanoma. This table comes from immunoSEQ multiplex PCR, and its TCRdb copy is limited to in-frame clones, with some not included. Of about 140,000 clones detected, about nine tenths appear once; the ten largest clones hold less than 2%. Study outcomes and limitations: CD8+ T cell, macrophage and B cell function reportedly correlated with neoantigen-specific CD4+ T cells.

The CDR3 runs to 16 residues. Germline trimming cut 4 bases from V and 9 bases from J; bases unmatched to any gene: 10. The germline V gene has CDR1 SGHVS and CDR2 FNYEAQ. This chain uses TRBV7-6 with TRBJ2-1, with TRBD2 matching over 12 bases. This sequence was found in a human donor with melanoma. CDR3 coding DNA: TGTGCCAGCAGCTCAAGGGGGACTAGCGGGTTGGGTGAGCAGTTCTTC. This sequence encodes CASSSRGTSGLGEQFF.